These T cell receptor beta chains were read from a single sample in a study of T cell repertoires in cytomegalovirus infection. TCRdb used MiXCR to reprocess the reads, holding one entry per CDR3 protein. The table lists about 100,000 distinct CDR3 sequences, less than 25% of them singletons, with around 40% in the top ten. Sequenced sample: CD8+ T cells from PBMCs. The receptors originated from a human donor in good health (CMV status not recorded). Some clones in this sample may be carry-over from other donors' samples. The CDR3 runs from the conserved cysteine through the conserved F or W. D genes are given only for firm matches. A row's size may be missing; if present it is once, few, many or a size class.

clone size	V gene	D gene	CDR3 length	J gene	CDR3 DNA	CDR3 protein
few	TRBV7-9	-	11	TRBJ1-1	TGTGCCAGCAGCACCACCCGTGAAGCTTTCTTT	CASSTTREAFF
-	TRBV29-1	TRBD2	14	TRBJ2-3	TGCAGCGTTGAGGGGACTACTTACACAGATACGCAGTATTTT	CSVEGTTYTDTQYF
many	TRBV20-1	-	15	TRBJ2-1	TGCAGTGCTAGAGATTGGGGGTTAGGCGGCAGTGAGCAGTTCTTC	CSARDWGLGGSEQFF
many	TRBV7-2	TRBD1	20	TRBJ1-3	TGTGCCAGCAGCTCCGCGTCTTTACCGAGACAGGGCCTCTCTGGAAACACCATATATTTT	CASSSASLPRQGLSGNTIYF
many	TRBV7-2	-	13	TRBJ2-7	TGTGCCAGCAGCTTATCGGGGGTAGACGAGCAGTACTTC	CASSLSGVDEQYF
-	TRBV4-3	-	14	TRBJ2-3	TGCGCCAGCAGCGTGGGCCTAGCAAGGGATACGCAGTATTTT	CASSVGLARDTQYF
-	TRBV20-1	TRBD1	15	TRBJ2-7	TGCAGTGCAAATGATCGGGACAGAACTACCTACGAGCAGTACTTC	CSANDRDRTTYEQYF
many	TRBV28	-	14	TRBJ1-1	TGTGCCAGCAGTTTGCGTCCGGAGAACACTGAAGCTTTCTTT	CASSLRPENTEAFF
-	TRBV11-2	-	13	TRBJ2-1	TGTGCCAGCAGCCGGGGAGTTTTTAATGAGCAGTTCTTC	CASSRGVFNEQFF
once	TRBV27	-	12	TRBJ2-5	TGTGCCAGCAGTCACGGGGGAGAGACCCAGTACTTC	CASSHGGETQYF
many	TRBV10-3	-	15	TRBJ1-1	TGTGCCATCAGTGAGCGAGGGGGGATGAACACTGAAGCTTTCTTT	CAISERGGMNTEAFF
many	TRBV20-1	-	12	TRBJ1-2	TGCAGTGTTCTAGAGGGGATCTATGGCTACACCTTC	CSVLEGIYGYTF
many	TRBV7-9	TRBD2	15	TRBJ2-5	TGTGCCAGCAGCTTAGGGACTAGCGAACGAGAGACCCAGTACTTC	CASSLGTSERETQYF
-	TRBV2	-	14	TRBJ2-2	TGTGCCAGCAGTGATCAAGGGAACACCGGGGAGCTGTTTTTT	CASSDQGNTGELFF